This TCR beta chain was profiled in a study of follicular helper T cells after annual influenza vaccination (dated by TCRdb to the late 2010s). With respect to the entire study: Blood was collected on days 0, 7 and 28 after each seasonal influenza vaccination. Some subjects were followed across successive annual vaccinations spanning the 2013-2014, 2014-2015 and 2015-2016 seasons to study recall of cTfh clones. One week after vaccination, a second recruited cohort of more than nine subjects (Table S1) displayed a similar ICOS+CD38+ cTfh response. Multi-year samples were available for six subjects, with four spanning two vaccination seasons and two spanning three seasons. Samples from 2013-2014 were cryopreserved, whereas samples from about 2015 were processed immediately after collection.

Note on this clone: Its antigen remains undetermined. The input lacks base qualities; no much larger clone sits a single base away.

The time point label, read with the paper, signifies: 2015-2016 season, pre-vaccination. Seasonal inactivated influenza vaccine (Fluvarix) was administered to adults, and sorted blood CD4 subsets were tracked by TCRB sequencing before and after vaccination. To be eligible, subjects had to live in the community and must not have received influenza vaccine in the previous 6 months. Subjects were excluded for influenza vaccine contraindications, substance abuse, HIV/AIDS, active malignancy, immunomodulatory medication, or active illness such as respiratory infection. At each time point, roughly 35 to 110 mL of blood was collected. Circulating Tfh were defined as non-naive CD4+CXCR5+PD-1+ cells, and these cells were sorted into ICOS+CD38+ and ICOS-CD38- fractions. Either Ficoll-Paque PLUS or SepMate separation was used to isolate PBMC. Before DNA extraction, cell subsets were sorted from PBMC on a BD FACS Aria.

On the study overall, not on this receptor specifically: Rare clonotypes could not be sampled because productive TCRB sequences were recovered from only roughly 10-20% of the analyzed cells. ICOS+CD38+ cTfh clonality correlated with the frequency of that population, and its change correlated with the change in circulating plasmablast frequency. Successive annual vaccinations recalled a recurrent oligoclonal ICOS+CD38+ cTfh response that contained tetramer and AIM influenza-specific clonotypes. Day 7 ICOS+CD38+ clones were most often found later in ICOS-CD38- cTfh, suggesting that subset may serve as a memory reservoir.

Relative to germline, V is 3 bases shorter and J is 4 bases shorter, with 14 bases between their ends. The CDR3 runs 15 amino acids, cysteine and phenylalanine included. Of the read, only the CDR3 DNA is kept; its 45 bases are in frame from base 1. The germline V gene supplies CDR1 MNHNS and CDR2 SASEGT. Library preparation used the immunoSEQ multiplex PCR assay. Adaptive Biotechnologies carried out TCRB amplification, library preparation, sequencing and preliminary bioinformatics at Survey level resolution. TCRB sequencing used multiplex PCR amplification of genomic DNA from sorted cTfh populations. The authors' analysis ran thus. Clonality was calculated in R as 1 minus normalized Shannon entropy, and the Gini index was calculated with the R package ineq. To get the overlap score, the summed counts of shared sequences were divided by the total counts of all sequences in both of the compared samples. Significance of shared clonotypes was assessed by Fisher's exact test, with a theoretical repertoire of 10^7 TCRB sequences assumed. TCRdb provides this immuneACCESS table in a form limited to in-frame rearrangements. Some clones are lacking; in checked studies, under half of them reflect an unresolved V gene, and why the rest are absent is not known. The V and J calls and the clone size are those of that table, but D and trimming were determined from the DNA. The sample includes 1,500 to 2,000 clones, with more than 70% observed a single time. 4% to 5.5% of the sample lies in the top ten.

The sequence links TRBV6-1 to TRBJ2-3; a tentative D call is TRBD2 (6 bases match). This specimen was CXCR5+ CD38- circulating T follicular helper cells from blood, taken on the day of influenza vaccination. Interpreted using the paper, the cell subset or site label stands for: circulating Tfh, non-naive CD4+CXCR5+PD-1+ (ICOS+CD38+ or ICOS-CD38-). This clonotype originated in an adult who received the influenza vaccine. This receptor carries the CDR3 CASSEGGSGADTQYF. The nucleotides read TGTGCCAGCAGTGAGGGTGGTAGCGGCGCAGATACGCAGTATTTT.